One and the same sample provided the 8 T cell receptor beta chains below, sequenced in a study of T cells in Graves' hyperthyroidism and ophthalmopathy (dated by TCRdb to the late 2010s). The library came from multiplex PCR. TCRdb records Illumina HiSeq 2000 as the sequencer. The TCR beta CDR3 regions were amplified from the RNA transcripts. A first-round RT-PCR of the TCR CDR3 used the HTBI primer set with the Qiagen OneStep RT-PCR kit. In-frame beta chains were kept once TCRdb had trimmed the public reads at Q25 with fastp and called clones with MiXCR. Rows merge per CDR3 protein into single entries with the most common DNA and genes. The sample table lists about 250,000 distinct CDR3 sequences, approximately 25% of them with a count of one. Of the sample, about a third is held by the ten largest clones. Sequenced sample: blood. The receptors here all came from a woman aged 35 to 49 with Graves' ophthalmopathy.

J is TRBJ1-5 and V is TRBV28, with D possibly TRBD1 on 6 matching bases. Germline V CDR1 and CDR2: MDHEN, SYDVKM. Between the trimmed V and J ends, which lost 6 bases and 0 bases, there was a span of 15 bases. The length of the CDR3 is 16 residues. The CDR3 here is CASSQQGGFSNQPQHF. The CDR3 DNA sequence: TGTGCCAGCAGCCAACAGGGTGGGTTTAGCAATCAGCCCCAGCATTTT.

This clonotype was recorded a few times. CDR3 amino acids: CASSQDIETGLGTGELFF. As DNA, the CDR3 is TGTGCCAGCAGCCAAGATATCGAGACAGGGTTAGGAACCGGGGAGCTGTTTTTT. The rearrangement links TRBV4-2 to TRBJ2-2, with 7 bases fitting TRBD1. The germline V gene encodes CDR1 LGHNA and CDR2 YNFKEQ. The V segment lost 0 bases and the J segment 5 bases; nucleotides outside the gene matches: 12. There are 18 residues in the CDR3.

The CDR3 loop reads CASSEKGPPVEQYF. Written as DNA, the CDR3 is TGTGCCAGCAGTGAAAAGGGGCCTCCAGTGGAGCAGTACTTC. V usage is TRBV6-1 and J usage is TRBJ2-7; a possible D gene is TRBD1 (5 bases). From germline, CDR1 is MNHNS and CDR2 SASEGT. V was pared by 2 bases and J by 7 bases, with 15 bases between. This CDR3 contains 14 residues.

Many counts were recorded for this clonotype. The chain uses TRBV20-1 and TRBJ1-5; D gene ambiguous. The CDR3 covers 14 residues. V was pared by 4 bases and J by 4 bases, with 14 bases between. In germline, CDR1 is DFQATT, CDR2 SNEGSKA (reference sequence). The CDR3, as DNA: TGCAGTGCTACTCCGGGCGCCATGAATCAGCCCCAGCATTTT. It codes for CSATPGAMNQPQHF.

The CDR3, as DNA: TGTGCCAGCAGTTCGAGGGACAGCCTCGAGCAGTACTTC. It translates to CASSSRDSLEQYF. The chain couples TRBV6-5 to TRBJ2-7, with TRBD1 matching 7 bases. The CDR3 contains 13 residues. Germline V CDR1 and CDR2: MNHEY, SVGAGI. Trimming cost V 4 bases and J 6 bases; bases outside gene matches: 6.

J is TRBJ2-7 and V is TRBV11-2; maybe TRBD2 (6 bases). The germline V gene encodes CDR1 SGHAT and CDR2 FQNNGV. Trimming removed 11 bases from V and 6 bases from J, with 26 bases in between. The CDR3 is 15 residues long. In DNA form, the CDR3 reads TGTGCCGTGCTTTTGGCGGGAAGATCTCGAGGCGAGCAGTACTTC. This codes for CAVLLAGRSRGEQYF.

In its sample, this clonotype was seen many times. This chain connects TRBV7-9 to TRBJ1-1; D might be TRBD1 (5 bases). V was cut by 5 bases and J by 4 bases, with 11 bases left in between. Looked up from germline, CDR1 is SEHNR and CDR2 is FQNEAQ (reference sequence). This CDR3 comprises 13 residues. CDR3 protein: CASSPQGVTEAFF. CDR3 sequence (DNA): TGTGCCAGCAGCCCCCAGGGCGTCACTGAAGCTTTCTTT.

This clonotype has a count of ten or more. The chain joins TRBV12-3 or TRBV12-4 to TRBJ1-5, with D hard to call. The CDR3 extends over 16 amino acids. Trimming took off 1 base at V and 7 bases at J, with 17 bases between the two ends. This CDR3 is CASSLEAGTQAQPQHF. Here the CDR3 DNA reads TGTGCCAGCAGTTTAGAGGCGGGAACCCAGGCACAGCCCCAGCATTTT.